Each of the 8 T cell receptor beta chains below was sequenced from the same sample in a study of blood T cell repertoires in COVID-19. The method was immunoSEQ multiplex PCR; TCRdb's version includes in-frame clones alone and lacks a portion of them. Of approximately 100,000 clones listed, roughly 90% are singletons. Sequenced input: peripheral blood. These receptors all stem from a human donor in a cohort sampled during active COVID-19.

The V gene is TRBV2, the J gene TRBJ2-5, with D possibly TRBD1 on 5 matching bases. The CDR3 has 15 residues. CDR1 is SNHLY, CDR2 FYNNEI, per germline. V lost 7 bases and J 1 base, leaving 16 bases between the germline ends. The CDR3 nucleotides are TGTGCCAGCATAATCTCAGAGACAGCCCAAGAGACCCAGTACTTC. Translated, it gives CASIISETAQETQYF.

The DNA of the CDR3 is TGTGCCAGCAGTTTACGCGGGGAGCTGTTTTTT. Residues: CASSLRGELFF. The V and J genes are TRBV28 and TRBJ2-2; D not certain. The CDR3 spans 11 residues. Trimming removed 2 bases from V and 7 bases from J, with 2 bases in between. Germline CDR1 is MDHEN and CDR2 is SYDVKM.

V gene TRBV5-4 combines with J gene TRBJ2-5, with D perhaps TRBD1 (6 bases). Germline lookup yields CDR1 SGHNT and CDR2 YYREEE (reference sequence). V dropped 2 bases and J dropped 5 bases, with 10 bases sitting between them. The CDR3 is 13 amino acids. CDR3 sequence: CASSFRGFETQYF. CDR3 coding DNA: TGTGCCAGCAGCTTTAGGGGGTTTGAGACCCAGTACTTC.

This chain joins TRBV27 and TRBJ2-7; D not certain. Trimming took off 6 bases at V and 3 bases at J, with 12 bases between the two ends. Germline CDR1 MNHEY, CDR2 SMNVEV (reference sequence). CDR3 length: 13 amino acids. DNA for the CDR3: TGTGCCAGCAGCCCTCGGCGGATCTACGAGCAGTACTTC. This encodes CASSPRRIYEQYF.

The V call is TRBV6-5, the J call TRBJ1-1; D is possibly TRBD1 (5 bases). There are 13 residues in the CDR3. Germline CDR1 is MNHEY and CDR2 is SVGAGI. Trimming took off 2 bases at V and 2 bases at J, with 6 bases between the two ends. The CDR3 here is CASSYDSNTEAFF. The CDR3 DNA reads TGTGCCAGCAGTTACGACAGCAACACTGAAGCTTTCTTT.

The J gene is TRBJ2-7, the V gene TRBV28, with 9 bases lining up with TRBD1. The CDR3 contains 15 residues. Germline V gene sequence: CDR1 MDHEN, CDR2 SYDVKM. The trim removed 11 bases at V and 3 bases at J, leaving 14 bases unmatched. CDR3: CAHSRPRDRDYEQYF. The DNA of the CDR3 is TGTGCCCACTCCCGCCCCCGGGACAGGGACTACGAGCAGTACTTC.

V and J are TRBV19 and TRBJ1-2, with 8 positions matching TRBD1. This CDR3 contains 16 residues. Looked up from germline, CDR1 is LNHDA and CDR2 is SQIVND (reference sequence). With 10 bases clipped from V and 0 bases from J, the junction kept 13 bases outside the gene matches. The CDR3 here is CATPVTGDFANYGYTF. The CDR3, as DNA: TGTGCCACCCCAGTGACAGGGGATTTTGCTAACTATGGCTACACCTTC.

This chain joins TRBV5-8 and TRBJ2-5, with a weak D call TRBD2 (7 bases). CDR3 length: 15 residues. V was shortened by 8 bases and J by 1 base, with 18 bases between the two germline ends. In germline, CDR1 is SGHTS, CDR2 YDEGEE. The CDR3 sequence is CAREGRGAGQETQYF. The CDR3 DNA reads TGTGCCAGGGAAGGTCGGGGGGCTGGCCAAGAGACCCAGTACTTC.